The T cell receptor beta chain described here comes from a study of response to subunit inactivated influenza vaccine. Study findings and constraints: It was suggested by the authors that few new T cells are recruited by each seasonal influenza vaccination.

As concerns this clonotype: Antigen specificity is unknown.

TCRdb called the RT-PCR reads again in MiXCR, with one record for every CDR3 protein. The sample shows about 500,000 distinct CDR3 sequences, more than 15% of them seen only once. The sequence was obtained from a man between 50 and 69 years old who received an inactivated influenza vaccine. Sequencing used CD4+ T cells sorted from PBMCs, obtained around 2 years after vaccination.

CDR3 in amino acids: CASSTRSSTGELFF. CDR3 nucleotide sequence: TGTGCCAGTAGTACCCGGAGTTCCACCGGGGAGCTGTTTTTT. The chain has TRBV19 and TRBJ2-2; unclear D gene. In germline, CDR1 is LNHDA, CDR2 SQIVND (reference sequence). The CDR3 runs to 14 residues. The V end was cut by 4 bases, the J end by 4 bases, with 10 bases between.